Each of the 6 T cell receptor beta chains below was sequenced from the same sample in a study of T cells in Graves' hyperthyroidism and ophthalmopathy. RNA transcripts gave rise to amplified TCR beta CDR3 regions. Using the HTBI primer set, a first-round RT-PCR was run on the TCR CDR3. TCRdb redid the calling of the multiplex PCR reads with MiXCR, one entry per CDR3 protein. The sample consists of hundreds of thousands of distinct CDR3 sequences, roughly 14% of them appearing once. Sequencing was done on a sample of blood. Receptors were obtained from a woman aged 45-65 years with Graves' ophthalmopathy.

The sample holds a few counts of this clonotype. The chain couples TRBV29-1 to TRBJ2-7, with D perhaps given as TRBD1 or TRBD2 (5 bases each). The V gene lost 7 bases and the J gene lost 4 bases, with 23 bases spanning the gap. The CDR3 totals 15 residues. Germline V gene sequence: CDR1 SQVTM, CDR2 ANQGSEA. DNA for the CDR3: TGCAGCGCCCTGGGGGTGGGTATACTAAAGTACGAGCAGTACTTC. This encodes CSALGVGILKYEQYF.

This clonotype occurred many times. V is TRBV11-2 and J is TRBJ2-5, with TRBD1 matching over 9 bases. The trim removed 5 bases at V and 1 base at J, leaving 8 bases unmatched. Looked up from germline, CDR1 is SGHAT and CDR2 is FQNNGV. The CDR3 sequence is 16 residues long. The CDR3 region has the DNA TGTGCCAGCAGCCTAGGGGACAGGGCTACCCAAGAGACCCAGTACTTC. Residues: CASSLGDRATQETQYF.

This clonotype was seen a few times. V and J are TRBV18 and TRBJ2-2, with TRBD2 matching 10 bases. CDR1 and CDR2 (germline): KGHSH, LQKENI. CDR3 length: 18 residues. Trimming took 1 base from V and 0 from J; bases not matched to a gene: 5. CDR3 bases: TGTGCCAGCTCACCACAGACTAGCGGGCGAGCGAACACCGGGGAGCTGTTTTTT. This gives the protein CASSPQTSGRANTGELFF.

This chain uses TRBV20-1 with TRBJ1-5, with D maybe TRBD1 (5 bases). This CDR3 is 15 amino acids long. V was trimmed by 0 bases and J by 6 bases, leaving 15 bases between them. Germline CDR1 reads DFQATT; CDR2 reads SNEGSKA (reference sequence). The CDR3 DNA is TGCAGTGCTAGAGATCAGAGCAGGGAGGTTCAGCCCCAGCATTTT. It yields the protein CSARDQSREVQPQHF.

V gene TRBV2 combines with J gene TRBJ2-1; 12 bases fit TRBD2. The germline CDR1 and CDR2 sequences are SNHLY and FYNNEI. This CDR3 region has 17 residues. After removal of 2 bases from V and 1 base from J, the junction contained 3 bases not matched to a gene. CDR3 sequence: CASSEWLAGGSYNEQFF. The CDR3 bases are TGTGCCAGCAGTGAATGGCTAGCGGGAGGGTCCTACAATGAGCAGTTCTTC.

This clonotype appeared a single time. The chain is built from TRBV10-3 and TRBJ2-6, with D uncertain. The CDR3 runs to 16 residues. The ends were cut back, 5 bases at V and 2 bases at J, with 13 bases in the middle. Looked up from germline, CDR1 is ENHRY and CDR2 is SYGVKD. The chain's CDR3 is CAISPNGGAGANVLTF. DNA of the CDR3: TGTGCCATCAGTCCGAACGGTGGTGCTGGGGCCAACGTCCTGACTTTC.